The clone carrying this T cell receptor (beta chain) was observed a handful of times. The sample comes from a study of shared clonotypes between healthy human individuals. Using immunoSEQ multiplex PCR, the repertoire was profiled, and TCRdb retains in-frame clones only, with some absent. The table includes roughly 2,500,000 clones, 80% to 95% detected once. Sequencing was done on a sample of naive CD4+ T cells from PBMCs. Sample subset: CD45RA+ positively selected. The receptor's source is a young man in good health. Some clones in this sample may be carry-over from other donors' samples.

The CDR3 sequence: CASSPAVREQYF. The DNA for the CDR3 is TGTGCCAGCAGCCCAGCGGTACGGGAGCAGTACTTC. J is TRBJ2-7 and V is TRBV7-9; possible D gene TRBD2, 5 bases. Trimming pared 5 bases from V and 7 bases from J, leaving 12 bases between. The CDR3 totals 12 residues. Germline loops: CDR1 SEHNR, CDR2 FQNEAQ (reference sequence).